The clone carrying this T cell receptor beta chain was counted between two and nine times. This sample was taken from a study of T cells in Graves' hyperthyroidism and ophthalmopathy. Germline V gene data show CDR1 as LGHDT and CDR2 as YNNKEL (reference sequence). V lost 2 bases and J 2 bases, leaving 6 bases between the germline ends. The CDR3 has 14 amino acids. Amplification of TCR beta CDR3 regions used RNA as the template. First-round RT-PCR with HTBI primers amplified the TCR CDR3 region. TCRdb reprocessed the multiplex PCR reads with MiXCR, giving one entry per CDR3 protein. The profile shows around 500,000 distinct CDR3 sequences, around 13% of them singletons.

The material sequenced was blood. This receptor was identified in a woman in her thirties or forties with Graves' hyperthyroidism. The V call is TRBV3-1, the J call TRBJ1-4, with D maybe TRBD1 (5 bases). The CDR3 loop is CASSQRDTNEKLFF. CDR3 bases: TGTGCCAGCAGCCAACGGGACACTAATGAAAAACTGTTTTTT. Full variable domain (rest looked up from reference TRBV3-1 and TRBJ1-4): DTAVSQTPKYLVTQMGNDKSIKCEQNLGHDTMYWYKQDSKKFLKIMFSYNNKELIINETVPNRFSPKSPDKAHLNLHINSLELGDSAVYFCASSQRDTNEKLFFGSGTQLSVL.